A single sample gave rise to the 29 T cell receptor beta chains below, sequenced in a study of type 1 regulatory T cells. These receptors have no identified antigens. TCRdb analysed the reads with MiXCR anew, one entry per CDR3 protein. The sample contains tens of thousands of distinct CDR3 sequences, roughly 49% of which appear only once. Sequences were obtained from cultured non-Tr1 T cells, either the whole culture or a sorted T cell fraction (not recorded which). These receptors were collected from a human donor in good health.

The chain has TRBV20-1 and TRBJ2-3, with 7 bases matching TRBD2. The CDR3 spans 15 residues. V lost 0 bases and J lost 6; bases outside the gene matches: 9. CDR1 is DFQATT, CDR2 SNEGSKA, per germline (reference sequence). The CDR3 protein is CSARDGGGKVDTQYF. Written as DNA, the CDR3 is TGCAGTGCTAGAGACGGCGGGGGTAAGGTGGATACGCAGTATTTT.

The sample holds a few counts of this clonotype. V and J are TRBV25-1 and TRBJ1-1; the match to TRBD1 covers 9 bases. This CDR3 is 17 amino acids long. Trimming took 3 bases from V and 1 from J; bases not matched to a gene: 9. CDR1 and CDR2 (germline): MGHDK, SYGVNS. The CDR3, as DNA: TGTGCCAGCAGTGAGTCAAACAGGGGGCTAGGGAACACTGAAGCTTTCTTT. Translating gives CASSESNRGLGNTEAFF. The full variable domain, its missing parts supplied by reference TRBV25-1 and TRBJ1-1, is EADIYQTPRYLVIGTGKKITLECSQTMGHDKMYWYQQDPGMELHLIHYSYGVNSTEKGDLSSESTVSRIRTEHFPLTLESARPSHTSQYLCASSESNRGLGNTEAFFGQGTRLTVV.

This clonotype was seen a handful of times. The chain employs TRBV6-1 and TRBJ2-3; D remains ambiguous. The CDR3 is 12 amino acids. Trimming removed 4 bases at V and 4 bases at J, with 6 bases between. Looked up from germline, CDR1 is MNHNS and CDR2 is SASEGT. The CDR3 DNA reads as TGTGCCAGCAGTGGTGAGGCAGATACGCAGTATTTT. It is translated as CASSGEADTQYF.

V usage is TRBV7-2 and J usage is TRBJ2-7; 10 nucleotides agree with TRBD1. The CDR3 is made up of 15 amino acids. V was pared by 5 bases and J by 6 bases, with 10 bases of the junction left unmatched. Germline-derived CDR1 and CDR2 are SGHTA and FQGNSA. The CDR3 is CASSPTTGGIGEQYF. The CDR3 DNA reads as TGTGCCAGCAGCCCGACGACAGGGGGCATTGGCGAGCAGTACTTC.

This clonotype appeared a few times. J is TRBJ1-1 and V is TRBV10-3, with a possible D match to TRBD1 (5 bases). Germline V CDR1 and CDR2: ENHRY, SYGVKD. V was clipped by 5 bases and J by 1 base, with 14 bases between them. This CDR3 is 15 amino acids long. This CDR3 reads CAISLEGEGNTEAFF. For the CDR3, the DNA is TGTGCCATCAGTCTAGAAGGGGAGGGGAACACTGAAGCTTTCTTT.

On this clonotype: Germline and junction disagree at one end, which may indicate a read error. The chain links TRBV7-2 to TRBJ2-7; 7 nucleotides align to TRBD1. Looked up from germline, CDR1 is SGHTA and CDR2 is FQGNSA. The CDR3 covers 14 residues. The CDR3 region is CANSARQGSVEQYF. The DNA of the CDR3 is TGTGCCAACAGCGCCAGACAGGGATCAGTCGAGCAGTACTTC.

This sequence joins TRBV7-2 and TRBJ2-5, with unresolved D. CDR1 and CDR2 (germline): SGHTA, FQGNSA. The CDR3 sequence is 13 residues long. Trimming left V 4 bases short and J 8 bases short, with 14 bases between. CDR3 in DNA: TGTGCCAGCAGCTCGGACCCTAAAGGAACCCAGTACTTC. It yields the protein CASSSDPKGTQYF.

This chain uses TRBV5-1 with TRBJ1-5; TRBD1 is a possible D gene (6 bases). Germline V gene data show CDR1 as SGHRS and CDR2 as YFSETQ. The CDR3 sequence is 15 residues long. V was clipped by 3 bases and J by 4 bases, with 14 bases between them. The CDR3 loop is CASSSTDSRNQPQHF. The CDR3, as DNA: TGCGCCAGCAGCTCGACGGACAGCCGTAATCAGCCCCAGCATTTT.

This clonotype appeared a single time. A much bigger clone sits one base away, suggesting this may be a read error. The CDR3 nucleotides are TGTACCAGCAGTTTTTACAATGAGCAGTTCTTC. Amino acids: CTSSFYNEQFF. The chain carries TRBV2 and TRBJ2-1; no clear D gene. The germline V gene encodes CDR1 SNHLY and CDR2 FYNNEI. The CDR3 spans 11 residues.

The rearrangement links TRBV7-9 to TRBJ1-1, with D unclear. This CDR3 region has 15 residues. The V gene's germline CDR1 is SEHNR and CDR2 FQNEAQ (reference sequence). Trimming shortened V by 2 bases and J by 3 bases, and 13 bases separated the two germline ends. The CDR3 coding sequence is TGTGCCAGCAGCTTATCTACGGGCCCGTACACTGAAGCTTTCTTT. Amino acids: CASSLSTGPYTEAFF.

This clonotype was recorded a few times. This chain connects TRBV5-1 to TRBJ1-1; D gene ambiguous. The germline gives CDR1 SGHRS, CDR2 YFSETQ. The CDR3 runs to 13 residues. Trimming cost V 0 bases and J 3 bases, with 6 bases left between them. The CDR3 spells CASSLARYTEAFF. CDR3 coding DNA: TGCGCCAGCAGCTTGGCGAGATACACTGAAGCTTTCTTT.

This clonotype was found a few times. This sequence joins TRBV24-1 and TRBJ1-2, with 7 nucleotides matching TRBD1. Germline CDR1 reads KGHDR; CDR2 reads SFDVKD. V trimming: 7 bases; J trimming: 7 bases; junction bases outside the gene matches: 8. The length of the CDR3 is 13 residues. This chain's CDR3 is CATRGTESIGYTF. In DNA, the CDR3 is TGTGCCACCAGAGGGACAGAAAGCATTGGCTACACCTTC.

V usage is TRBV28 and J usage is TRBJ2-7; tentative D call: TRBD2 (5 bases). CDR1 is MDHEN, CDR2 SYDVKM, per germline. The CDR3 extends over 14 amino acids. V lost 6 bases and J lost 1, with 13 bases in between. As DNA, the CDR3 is TGTGCCAGCAGGACTAATTGGCAGTCCTACGAGCAGTACTTC. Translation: CASRTNWQSYEQYF. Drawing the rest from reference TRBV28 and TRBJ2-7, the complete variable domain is DVKVTQSSRYLVKRTGEKVFLECVQDMDHENMFWYRQDPGLGLRLIYFSYDVKMKEKGDIPEGYSVSREKKERFSLILESASTNQTSMYLCASRTNWQSYEQYFGPGTRLTVT.

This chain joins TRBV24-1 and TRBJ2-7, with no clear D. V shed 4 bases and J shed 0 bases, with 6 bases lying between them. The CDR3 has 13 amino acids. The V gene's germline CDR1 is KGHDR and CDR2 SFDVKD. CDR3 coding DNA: TGTGCCACCAGTGACCGTTCCTCCTACGAGCAGTACTTC. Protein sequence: CATSDRSSYEQYF.

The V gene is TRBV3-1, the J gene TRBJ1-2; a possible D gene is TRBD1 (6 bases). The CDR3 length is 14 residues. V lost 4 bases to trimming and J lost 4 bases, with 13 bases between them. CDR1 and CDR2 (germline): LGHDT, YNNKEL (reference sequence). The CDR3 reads CASSLRDKGYGYTF. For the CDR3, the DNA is TGTGCCAGCAGCCTCCGGGACAAGGGCTATGGCTACACCTTC.

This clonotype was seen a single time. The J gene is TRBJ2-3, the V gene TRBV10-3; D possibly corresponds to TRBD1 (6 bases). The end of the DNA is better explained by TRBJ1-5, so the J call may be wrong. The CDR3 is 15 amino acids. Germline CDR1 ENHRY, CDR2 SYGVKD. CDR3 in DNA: TGTGCCATCAGTGAGTCCCGGGGGGCCACAGATACGCAGCATTTT. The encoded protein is CAISESRGATDTQHF.

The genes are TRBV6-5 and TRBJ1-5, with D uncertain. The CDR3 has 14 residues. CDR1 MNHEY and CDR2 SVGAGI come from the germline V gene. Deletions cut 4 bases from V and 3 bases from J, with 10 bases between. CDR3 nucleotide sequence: TGTGCCAGCAGTTGGACGGTCCTCAATCAGCCCCAGCATTTT. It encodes CASSWTVLNQPQHF.

CDR3 sequence reads: CASSQGFSGGFLRGTMNTEAFF. The CDR3 bases are TGTGCCAGCAGCCAAGGATTCTCAGGGGGTTTTTTGAGGGGTACCATGAACACTGAAGCTTTCTTT. This rearrangement joins TRBV14 to TRBJ1-1; 7 bases match TRBD1. The germline CDR1 and CDR2 sequences are SGHDN and FVKESK. The CDR3 extends over 22 amino acids. The J segment lost 0 bases and the V segment lost 1 base, leaving 23 bases of the junction unmatched.

The CDR3 DNA is TGCAGTGCTAGAATAGCGGGGGGGAGCTCCTACAATGAGCAGTTCTTC. It specifies CSARIAGGSSYNEQFF. The chain links TRBV20-1 to TRBJ2-1; 11 bases align to TRBD2. With 2 bases clipped from V and 0 bases from J, the junction kept 3 bases outside the gene matches. CDR1 is DFQATT and CDR2 is SNEGSKA in the germline V gene (reference sequence). The CDR3 is made up of 16 amino acids.

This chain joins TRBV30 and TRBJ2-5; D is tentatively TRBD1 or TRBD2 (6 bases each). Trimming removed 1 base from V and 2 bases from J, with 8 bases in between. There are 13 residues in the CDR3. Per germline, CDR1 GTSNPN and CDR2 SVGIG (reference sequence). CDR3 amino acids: CAWSAGAQETQYF. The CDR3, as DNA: TGTGCCTGGAGTGCGGGGGCGCAAGAGACCCAGTACTTC. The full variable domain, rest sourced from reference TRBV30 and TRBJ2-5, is SQTIHQWPATLVQPVGSPLSLECTVEGTSNPNLYWYRQAAGRGLQLLFYSVGIGQISSEVPQNLSASRPQDRQFILSSKKLLLSDSGFYLCAWSAGAQETQYFGPGTRLLVL.

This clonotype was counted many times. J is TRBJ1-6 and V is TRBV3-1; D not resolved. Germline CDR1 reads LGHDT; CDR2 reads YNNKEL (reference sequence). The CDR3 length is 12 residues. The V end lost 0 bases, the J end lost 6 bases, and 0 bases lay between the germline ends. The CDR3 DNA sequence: TGTGCCAGCAGCCAAGATAATTCACCCCTCCACTTT. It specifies CASSQDNSPLHF.

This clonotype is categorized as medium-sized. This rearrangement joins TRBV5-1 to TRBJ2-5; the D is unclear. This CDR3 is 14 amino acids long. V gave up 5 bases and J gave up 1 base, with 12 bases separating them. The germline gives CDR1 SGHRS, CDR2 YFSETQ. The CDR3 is CASSTDGSQETQYF. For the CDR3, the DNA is TGCGCCAGCAGTACCGACGGATCCCAAGAGACCCAGTACTTC.

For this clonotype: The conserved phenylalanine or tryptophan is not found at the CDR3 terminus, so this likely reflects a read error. The CDR3 DNA sequence: TGTGCCAGCAGTTACATCAGGGATCGTCAGCCCCAGCATTCT. Its translation is CASSYIRDRQPQHS. V usage is TRBV6-2 or TRBV6-3 and J usage is TRBJ1-5; possibly TRBD1 for D (5 bases). Trimming removed 2 bases at V and 6 bases at J, with 11 bases between. This CDR3 has 14 residues. Per the germline V gene, CDR1 is MNHEY and CDR2 is SVGEGT.

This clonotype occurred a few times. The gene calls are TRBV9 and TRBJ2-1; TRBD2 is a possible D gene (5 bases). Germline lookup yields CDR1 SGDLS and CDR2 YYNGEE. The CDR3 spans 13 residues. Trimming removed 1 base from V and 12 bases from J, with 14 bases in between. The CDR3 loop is CASSVRTDSRQFF. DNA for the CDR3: TGTGCCAGCAGCGTAAGGACGGACTCCAGGCAGTTCTTC.

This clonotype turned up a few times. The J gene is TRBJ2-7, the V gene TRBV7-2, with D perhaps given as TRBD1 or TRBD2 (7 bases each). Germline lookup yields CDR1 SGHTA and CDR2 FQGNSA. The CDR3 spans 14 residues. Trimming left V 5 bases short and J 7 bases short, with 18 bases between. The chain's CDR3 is CASSTPGGGKEQYF. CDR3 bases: TGTGCCAGCAGCACCCCAGGGGGGGGCAAAGAGCAGTACTTC.

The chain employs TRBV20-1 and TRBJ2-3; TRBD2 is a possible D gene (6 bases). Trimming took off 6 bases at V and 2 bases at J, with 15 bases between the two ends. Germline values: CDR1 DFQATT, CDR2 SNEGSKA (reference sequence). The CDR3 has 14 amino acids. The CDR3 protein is CSANPGTFTDTQYF. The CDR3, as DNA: TGCAGTGCCAACCCAGGGACTTTCACAGATACGCAGTATTTT.

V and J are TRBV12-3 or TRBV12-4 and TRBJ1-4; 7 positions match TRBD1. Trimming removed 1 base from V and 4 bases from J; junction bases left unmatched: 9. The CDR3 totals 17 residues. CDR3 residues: CASSLETGWAVNEKLFF. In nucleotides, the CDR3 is TGTGCCAGCAGTTTAGAGACAGGGTGGGCGGTTAATGAAAAACTGTTTTTT.

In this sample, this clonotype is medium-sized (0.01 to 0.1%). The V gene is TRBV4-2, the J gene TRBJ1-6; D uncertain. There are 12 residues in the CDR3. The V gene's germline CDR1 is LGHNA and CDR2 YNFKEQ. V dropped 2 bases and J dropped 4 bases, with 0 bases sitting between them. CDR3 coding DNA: TGTGCCAGCAGCCAATATAATTCACCCCTCCACTTT. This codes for CASSQYNSPLHF.

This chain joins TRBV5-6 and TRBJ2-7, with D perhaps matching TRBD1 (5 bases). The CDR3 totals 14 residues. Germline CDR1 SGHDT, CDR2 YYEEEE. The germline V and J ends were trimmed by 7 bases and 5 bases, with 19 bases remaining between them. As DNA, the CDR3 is TGTGCCAGCGGGCTTATTACAATAGGGGACGAGCAGTACTTC. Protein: CASGLITIGDEQYF.